The 32 T cell receptor beta chains listed next were all sequenced from one sample in a study of T cell responses to AZD1222 COVID-19 vaccine. Sequenced by immunoSEQ multiplex PCR; TCRdb stores in-frame clones only, minus some. In the table there are about 77,000 clones, approximately 92% of which are singletons. The specimen was peripheral blood, collected 28 days after the second AZD1222 dose. These TCRs come from an adult who received the AZD1222 COVID-19 vaccine.

The chain is built from TRBV3-1 (or the pseudogene TRBV3-2) and TRBJ1-1; D not resolved. Looked up from germline, CDR1 is LGHDT and CDR2 is YNNKEL (reference sequence). Trimming took off 4 bases at V and 0 bases at J, with 9 bases between the two ends. This CDR3 has 14 amino acids. The CDR3 spells CASSPQALNTEAFF. Here the CDR3 DNA reads TGTGCCAGCAGCCCCCAGGCCTTGAACACTGAAGCTTTCTTT.

V usage is TRBV7-2 and J usage is TRBJ2-7; tentative D call: TRBD2 (6 bases). The CDR3 has 16 amino acids. Germline CDR1 is SGHTA and CDR2 is FQGNSA. The germline V and J ends were trimmed by 0 bases and 2 bases, with 14 bases remaining between them. This CDR3 reads CASSLALRDSTYEQYF. The CDR3 DNA is TGTGCCAGCAGCTTAGCGCTAAGGGACTCTACCTACGAGCAGTACTTC.

This clone occurred once. This rearrangement joins TRBV2 to TRBJ1-5, with 10 positions matching TRBD1. J lost 4 bases, V lost 7 bases, and 4 bases had no gene match. This CDR3 is 14 amino acids long. Germline CDR1 reads SNHLY; CDR2 reads FYNNEI. Here the CDR3 DNA reads TGTGCCAGCACCCCGGACAGGGGGAATCAGCCCCAGCATTTT. This encodes CASTPDRGNQPQHF.

V gene TRBV20-1 combines with J gene TRBJ2-3; maybe TRBD2 (6 bases). This CDR3 is built from 14 residues. Trimming took off 5 bases at V and 4 bases at J, with 16 bases between the two ends. Germline CDR1 DFQATT, CDR2 SNEGSKA (reference sequence). DNA for the CDR3: TGCAGTGCTCGTGGGACTTCCGGACCAGATACGCAGTATTTT. It yields the protein CSARGTSGPDTQYF.

The chain uses TRBV6-6 and TRBJ1-6; D is ambiguous. CDR1 and CDR2 (germline): MNHNY, SVGAGI (reference sequence). The V end lost 6 bases, the J end lost 9 bases, and 15 bases lay between the germline ends. This CDR3 has 14 amino acids. This CDR3 is CASRLESLVSPLHF. CDR3 nucleotide sequence: TGTGCCAGCAGGCTCGAGTCCCTTGTTTCACCCCTCCACTTT.

The chain employs TRBV7-8 and TRBJ2-3, with 13 bases identical to TRBD2. Trimming at V came to 5 bases and at J to 2 bases, leaving 4 bases not matched to a gene. Germline lookup yields CDR1 SGHVS and CDR2 FQNEAQ. The CDR3 is 16 residues long. CDR3 DNA: TGTGCCAGCAGCCCAGGGACTAGCGGGATCACAGATACGCAGTATTTT. Translated, it gives CASSPGTSGITDTQYF. The entire variable domain, with the rest obtained from reference TRBV7-8 and TRBJ2-3, is as follows: GAGVSQSPRYKVAKRGQDVALRCDPISGHVSLFWYQQALGQGPEFLTYFQNEAQLDKSGLPSDRFFAERPEGSVSTLKIQRTQQEDSAVYLCASSPGTSGITDTQYFGPGTRLTVL.

The V gene is TRBV3-1 (or the pseudogene TRBV3-2), the J gene TRBJ1-1, with D hard to call. Germline V gene sequence: CDR1 LGHDT, CDR2 YNNKEL (reference sequence). This CDR3 is built from 13 residues. V lost 0 bases and J 11 bases, leaving 13 bases between the germline ends. This chain's CDR3 is CASSQDRASGAFF. CDR3 bases: TGTGCCAGCAGCCAAGATAGGGCCTCTGGGGCTTTCTTT.

The chain is built from TRBV7-7 and TRBJ1-4, with TRBD1 identical over 9 bases. This CDR3 has 16 amino acids. V lost 5 bases to trimming and J lost 1 base; unmatched junction nucleotides: 5. The germline gives CDR1 SSHAT, CDR2 FNYEAQ (reference sequence). The CDR3 spells CASSKGQGITNEKLFF. As DNA, the CDR3 is TGTGCCAGCAGCAAGGGACAGGGTATAACTAATGAAAAACTGTTTTTT. Using reference TRBV7-7 and TRBJ1-4 for the parts outside the CDR3, the full variable domain is GAGVSQSPRYKVTKRGQDVTLRCDPISSHATLYWYQQALGQGPEFLTYFNYEAQPDKSGLPSDRFSAERPEGSISTLTIQRTEQRDSAMYRCASSKGQGITNEKLFFGSGTQLSVL.

This clone was found once. The J gene is TRBJ1-5, the V gene TRBV5-1; 9 bases agree with TRBD1. The germline CDR1 and CDR2 sequences are SGHRS and YFSETQ. This CDR3 region has 16 residues. Trimming removed 4 bases from V and 3 bases from J; junction bases left unmatched: 8. The CDR3 DNA reads TGCGCCAGCAGCCATTGGGGACAGGGCCACAATCAGCCCCAGCATTTT. Translating it yields CASSHWGQGHNQPQHF.

The rearrangement joins TRBV10-3 to TRBJ1-1, with no clear D. The ends were cut back, 6 bases at V and 3 bases at J, with 17 bases in the middle. CDR3 length: 15 residues. Germline CDR1 reads ENHRY; CDR2 reads SYGVKD. The CDR3 nucleotides read TGTGCCATCAGACCCCGCGACTACGCGGACACTGAAGCTTTCTTT. Translation gives CAIRPRDYADTEAFF.

The sample holds a few counts of this clone. The V gene is TRBV6-5, the J gene TRBJ1-1; D not resolved. V was pared by 6 bases and J by 5 bases, with 10 bases between. Germline V gene lookup returns CDR1 MNHEY and CDR2 SVGAGI. This CDR3 has 12 residues. DNA for the CDR3: TGTGCCAGCAGCGGAGGGTGGACTGAAGCTTTCTTT. Protein sequence: CASSGGWTEAFF.

The chain couples TRBV6-5 to TRBJ1-1, with 8 nucleotides matching TRBD1. The CDR3 is made up of 13 amino acids. Germline CDR1 reads MNHEY; CDR2 reads SVGAGI. With V trimmed by 8 bases and J by 6 bases, 8 bases remained unmatched. The CDR3 DNA reads as TGTGCCAGCCGGGCAGGGGGCGTCGCTGAAGCTTTCTTT. It translates to CASRAGGVAEAFF.

The chain carries TRBV7-3 and TRBJ2-6, with D possibly matching TRBD1 (6 bases). Trimming removed 2 bases from V and 0 bases from J, with 14 bases in between. There are 18 residues in the CDR3. Germline-derived CDR1 and CDR2 are SGHTA and FQGTGA. The CDR3 coding sequence is TGTGCCAGCAGCTTACAGGGGCCCCCTTACTCTGGGGCCAACGTCCTGACTTTC. This sequence encodes CASSLQGPPYSGANVLTF.

The genes are TRBV19 and TRBJ2-3, with 7 bases identical to TRBD2. Trimming took 6 bases from V and 2 from J; bases not matched to a gene: 8. The CDR3 is 15 amino acids. Per germline, CDR1 LNHDA and CDR2 SQIVND (reference sequence). The CDR3 region has the DNA TGTGCCAGTAGCCCGCTAGCGGAGCTCACAGATACGCAGTATTTT. Its protein is CASSPLAELTDTQYF.

This clone appeared a single time. This chain connects TRBV28 to TRBJ1-1; D is unclear. With 4 bases removed from V and 1 base from J, the gap between germline ends came to 16 bases. The CDR3 runs to 16 residues. Germline-derived CDR1 and CDR2 are MDHEN and SYDVKM. The CDR3: CASSSGAGPRNTEAFF. The CDR3 DNA is TGTGCCAGCAGTTCAGGAGCCGGGCCGCGGAACACTGAAGCTTTCTTT.

This rearrangement joins TRBV30 to TRBJ1-1; tentatively, D is TRBD1 (6 bases). Germline-derived CDR1 and CDR2 are GTSNPN and SVGIG (reference sequence). V dropped 8 bases and J dropped 2 bases, with 12 bases sitting between them. The CDR3 has 12 amino acids. The CDR3 DNA sequence: TGTGCCGGTACAGGGCCCAACACTGAAGCTTTCTTT. Its translation is CAGTGPNTEAFF.

This chain links TRBV30 with TRBJ2-5, with TRBD1 as a possible D gene (8 bases). Germline-derived CDR1 and CDR2 are GTSNPN and SVGIG (reference sequence). The CDR3 totals 14 residues. Trimming took off 5 bases at V and 3 bases at J, with 16 bases between the two ends. CDR3 region: CAWDRTGREETQYF. In DNA form, the CDR3 reads TGTGCCTGGGACCGGACAGGGAGGGAAGAGACCCAGTACTTC.

The rearrangement uses TRBV7-6 and TRBJ2-7; no definite D call. CDR1 is SGHVS and CDR2 is FNYEAQ in the germline V gene. This CDR3 spans 14 amino acids. Trimming removed 3 bases from V and 1 base from J, with 10 bases in between. The CDR3 DNA follows: TGTGCCAGCAGCTTCGAAGGGCTGTCCTACGAGCAGTACTTC. Encoded protein: CASSFEGLSYEQYF.

This clone has just one count. This chain joins TRBV7-3 and TRBJ2-7; D possibly corresponds to TRBD1 (6 bases). The CDR3 runs 16 residues. Deletions cut 1 base from V and 3 bases from J, with 16 bases between. CDR1 SGHTA and CDR2 FQGTGA come from the germline V gene. The CDR3 sequence: CASSLMAVGQNYEQYF. The CDR3 coding sequence is TGTGCCAGCAGCTTAATGGCCGTCGGACAGAACTACGAGCAGTACTTC. Filled out from reference TRBV7-3 and TRBJ2-7, the complete variable domain reads GAGVSQTPSNKVTEKGKYVELRCDPISGHTALYWYRQSLGQGPEFLIYFQGTGAADDSGLPNDRFFAVRPEGSVSTLKIQRTERGDSAVYLCASSLMAVGQNYEQYFGPGTRLTVT.

The chain carries TRBV7-9 and TRBJ2-3, with 9 bases that match TRBD1. In germline, CDR1 is SEHNR, CDR2 FQNEAQ (reference sequence). The CDR3 is 14 residues long. Trimming cost V 6 bases and J 3 bases; bases outside gene matches: 4. The CDR3 coding sequence is TGTGCCAGCAGTTACGGGACAGGGACAGATACGCAGTATTTT. As protein: CASSYGTGTDTQYF.

V gene TRBV11-2 combines with J gene TRBJ1-5; possibly TRBD1 for D (5 bases). This CDR3 spans 14 amino acids. The ends were cut back, 0 bases at V and 4 bases at J, with 7 bases in the middle. The V gene's germline CDR1 is SGHAT and CDR2 FQNNGV. CDR3 sequence: CASSLEWGNQPQHF. The CDR3 DNA reads as TGTGCCAGCAGCTTAGAGTGGGGGAATCAGCCCCAGCATTTT.

The J gene is TRBJ1-1, the V gene TRBV18; TRBD1 matches at 11 bases. Germline CDR1 and CDR2: KGHSH and LQKENI. V lost 5 bases to trimming and J lost 3 bases; unmatched junction nucleotides: 2. This CDR3 is 14 amino acids long. The CDR3 nucleotides read TGTGCCAGCTCAGGACAGGGGGCTGACACTGAAGCTTTCTTT. As protein: CASSGQGADTEAFF.

To note about this clone: The junction shows a germline mismatch at one end, possibly a read error. J is TRBJ2-2 and V is TRBV11-3, with D maybe TRBD1 (6 bases). CDR1 SGHNT and CDR2 YENEEA come from the germline V gene. CDR3 size: 15 residues. This CDR3 is CASSLVRGQHRGAVF. DNA for the CDR3: TGTGCCAGCAGCTTAGTCAGGGGTCAACACCGGGGAGCTGTTTTT.

The V gene is TRBV7-8, the J gene TRBJ1-2; TRBD1 matches 7 bases. The CDR3 loop spans 13 amino acids. From germline, CDR1 is SGHVS and CDR2 FQNEAQ. V lost 5 bases to trimming and J lost 7 bases; unmatched junction nucleotides: 7. CDR3 nucleotides: TGTGCCAGCAGCGCGGGGACAGTGAGTGGCTACACCTTC. Translated: CASSAGTVSGYTF.

By share of the sample, this clone is large. The gene calls are TRBV3-1 (or the pseudogene TRBV3-2) and TRBJ2-6; 9 bases align to TRBD2. Trimming at V came to 6 bases and at J to 1 base, leaving 4 bases not matched to a gene. Per the germline V gene, CDR1 is LGHDT and CDR2 is YNNKEL (reference sequence). This CDR3 contains 16 residues. CDR3 amino acids: CASRPLAGSGANVLTF. The CDR3 DNA sequence: TGTGCCAGCAGACCTCTAGCGGGATCTGGGGCCAACGTCCTGACTTTC.

This clone is a singleton in its sample. The CDR3 nucleotides are TGTGCCAGTAGTATAGACCAGGCGAATACCTACGAGCAGTACTTC. It specifies CASSIDQANTYEQYF. V gene TRBV19 combines with J gene TRBJ2-7; D ambiguous. Trimming removed 0 bases from V and 2 bases from J, with 11 bases in between. The CDR3 loop spans 15 amino acids. Germline V lookup: CDR1 LNHDA, CDR2 SQIVND (reference sequence).

The CDR3 sequence: CSAGASGSLVYNEQFF. CDR3 in DNA: TGCAGCGCTGGGGCTAGCGGGAGTCTGGTTTACAATGAGCAGTTCTTC. The J gene is TRBJ2-1, the V gene TRBV29-1, with 10 bases aligning to TRBD2. The CDR3 covers 16 residues. Germline V gene lookup returns CDR1 SQVTM and CDR2 ANQGSEA. Trimming at V came to 7 bases and at J to 4 bases, leaving 13 bases not matched to a gene.

This clone was picked up one time. The genes are TRBV9 and TRBJ2-1; 8 bases are a match to TRBD2. After removal of 0 bases from V and 9 bases from J, the junction contained 11 bases not matched to a gene. CDR1 is SGDLS and CDR2 is YYNGEE in the germline V gene. CDR3 size: 16 residues. CDR3 loop: CASSVARSGSVGEQFF. In nucleotides, the CDR3 is TGTGCCAGCAGCGTAGCTCGGAGCGGGAGCGTCGGTGAGCAGTTCTTC.

This chain joins TRBV6-2 or TRBV6-3 and TRBJ2-5, with D unresolved. Germline CDR1 MNHEY, CDR2 SVGEGT. The V and J ends lost 6 bases and 4 bases respectively, with 6 bases between them. The CDR3 runs 11 residues. Written as DNA, the CDR3 is TGTGCCAGCAGCTTCGTAGAGACCCAGTACTTC. Amino acid sequence: CASSFVETQYF.

This sequence joins TRBV18 and TRBJ1-1; D possibly corresponds to TRBD1 (6 bases). V was trimmed by 4 bases and J by 3 bases, leaving 18 bases between them. This CDR3 comprises 16 residues. The germline V gene encodes CDR1 KGHSH and CDR2 LQKENI. The CDR3 nucleotides read TGTGCCAGCTCACAGCAAGCAGGGGAGGCTTACACTGAAGCTTTCTTT. Its translation: CASSQQAGEAYTEAFF.

This chain links TRBV7-9 with TRBJ1-2; TRBD1 might be the D (5 bases). V shed 5 bases and J shed 4 bases, with 17 bases lying between them. The CDR3 sequence is 15 residues long. From germline, CDR1 is SEHNR and CDR2 FQNEAQ (reference sequence). The CDR3 here is CASSAPGLHSYGYTF. In nucleotides, the CDR3 is TGTGCCAGCAGCGCCCCGGGACTACATAGCTATGGCTACACCTTC.

The gene calls are TRBV4-1 and TRBJ1-2; D is uncertain. V was cut by 3 bases and J by 2 bases, with 10 bases left in between. The CDR3 contains 14 residues. Germline CDR1 is MGHRA and CDR2 is YSYEKL. The CDR3 region has the DNA TGCGCCAGCAGCCACCTCGGGGAGAACTATGGCTACACCTTC. Its translation: CASSHLGENYGYTF.